The sequence of this T cell receptor beta chain was determined in a study of graft-versus-host responses after intestinal transplantation. Across the study: Each of the recipients got a multivisceral, liver-intestinal, or isolated intestinal transplant. Recipients uniformly received anti-thymocyte globulin induction, followed by tacrolimus and steroids for roughly three years. Whole-study results and caveats: Among recipient marrow samples, GvH clones were found; some appeared first in ileum or blood.

This clone has only a few counts. Clones were sequenced by immunoSEQ multiplex PCR, and TCRdb holds only the in-frame ones, with some missing. Of more than 15,000 clones listed, about two fifths were seen once; the top ten hold about 3.5%. Plating combined approximately 200,000 CFSE-labeled responder cells with approximately 200,000 irradiated, violet-dye-labeled stimulator cells. Trimming removed 2 bases from V and 0 bases from J, with 13 bases in between. This CDR3 region has 16 residues. Germline V gene data show CDR1 as SGHTA and CDR2 as FQGTGA. Sequences were derived from alloreactive CD8+ T cells from a mixed lymphocyte reaction culture, sampled before intestinal transplant. Subset reported: CFSE-low proliferating T cells sorted from approximately six-day pre-transplant mixed lymphocyte reaction (GvH or HvG direction). The chain couples TRBV7-3 to TRBJ1-1, with D perhaps matching TRBD1 (5 bases). This clonotype was sampled from a human patient who received an intestinal transplant. This CDR3 is CASSLWPTDMNTEAFF. The DNA for the CDR3 is TGTGCCAGCAGCTTATGGCCGACGGACATGAACACTGAAGCTTTCTTT.